Listed below are T cell receptor beta chains from one sample, sequenced in a study of yellow fever vaccine responses in identical twins. From the RT-PCR reads, TCRdb called clonotypes with MiXCR, one entry per CDR3 protein. The table shows approximately 15,000 distinct CDR3 sequences, with around 83% occurring only once. The specimen comprised T cells from blood (PBMCs), unsorted or a sorted subset (not recorded which), sampled before or after yellow fever vaccination (not recorded which). The receptors come from a woman in her late teens or twenties who received the yellow fever vaccine. The CDR3 runs from the conserved cysteine through the conserved F or W. A D gene is named only where the DNA matches it firmly. Clone size is given for some rows only: seen once, a few or many times, or a class if the clone is expanded.

j_call: TRBJ2-2; clone_size: NA; v_call: TRBV9; d_call: TRBD2; cdr3_nt: TGTGCCAGCAGCTTAACTCCGACTAGCGGGGGGAACACCGGGGAGCTGTTTTTT; cdr3_aa: CASSLTPTSGGNTGELFF
j_call: TRBJ2-1; clone_size: NA; v_call: TRBV9; d_call: TRBD2; cdr3_nt: TGTGCCAGCAGCGTAGGGGGGGGGTTAGGCTGGCAGTTCTTC; cdr3_aa: CASSVGGGLGWQFF
j_call: TRBJ2-5; clone_size: NA; v_call: TRBV4-1; d_call: NA; cdr3_nt: TGCGCCAGCAGCCAAGACCCAGGTCTCTCGGGGACCCAGTACTTC; cdr3_aa: CASSQDPGLSGTQYF
j_call: TRBJ1-5; clone_size: NA; v_call: TRBV20-1; d_call: NA; cdr3_nt: TGCAGTGCATCCTATAGCAATCAGCCCCAGCATTTT; cdr3_aa: CSASYSNQPQHF
j_call: TRBJ1-1; clone_size: NA; v_call: TRBV28; d_call: NA; cdr3_nt: TGTGCCAGCAGTTTAATGGGCAGCTTAACCACTGAAGCTTTCTTT; cdr3_aa: CASSLMGSLTTEAFF
j_call: TRBJ2-5; clone_size: NA; v_call: TRBV29-1; d_call: TRBD1; cdr3_nt: TGCAGCATAAACAGGGGCGAAGAGACCCAGTACTTC; cdr3_aa: CSINRGEETQYF
j_call: TRBJ1-1; clone_size: NA; v_call: TRBV18; d_call: TRBD1; cdr3_nt: TGTGCCAGCTCACCATGGACAGGGAACACTGAAGCTTTCTTT; cdr3_aa: CASSPWTGNTEAFF
j_call: TRBJ1-1; clone_size: NA; v_call: TRBV29-1; d_call: TRBD1; cdr3_nt: TGCAGCGCCAACCAGGGGGACACTGAAGCTTTCTTT; cdr3_aa: CSANQGDTEAFF
j_call: TRBJ1-1; clone_size: NA; v_call: TRBV24-1; d_call: NA; cdr3_nt: TGTGCCACCAGTGACCCCGGCACTGAAGCTTTCTTT; cdr3_aa: CATSDPGTEAFF
j_call: TRBJ2-3; clone_size: NA; v_call: TRBV6-5; d_call: NA; cdr3_nt: TGTGCCAGCAGTTATTATAGCACAGATACGCAGTATTTT; cdr3_aa: CASSYYSTDTQYF
j_call: TRBJ1-1; clone_size: NA; v_call: TRBV29-1; d_call: TRBD1; cdr3_nt: TGCAGCGCTGAGACAGGGGGGGGCACTGAAGCTTTCTTT; cdr3_aa: CSAETGGGTEAFF
j_call: TRBJ2-2; clone_size: NA; v_call: TRBV11-3; d_call: NA; cdr3_nt: TGTGCCAGCAGCCCCGGGGTGAGAGCCGGGGAGCTGTTTTTT; cdr3_aa: CASSPGVRAGELFF
j_call: TRBJ2-3; clone_size: NA; v_call: TRBV10-1; d_call: NA; cdr3_nt: TGCGCCAGCAGTGAGTCGACTAGCACAGATACGCAGTATTTT; cdr3_aa: CASSESTSTDTQYF
j_call: TRBJ2-2; clone_size: once; v_call: TRBV3-1; d_call: NA; cdr3_nt: TGTGCCAGCAGCCACTCCCCCGGGGAGCTGTTTTTT; cdr3_aa: CASSHSPGELFF
j_call: TRBJ2-7; clone_size: NA; v_call: TRBV4-3; d_call: TRBD2; cdr3_nt: TGCGCCAGCAGCCACCCTAGCGGGAACTACGAGCAGTACTTC; cdr3_aa: CASSHPSGNYEQYF
j_call: TRBJ2-7; clone_size: NA; v_call: TRBV9; d_call: NA; cdr3_nt: TGTGCCAGCAGCGTAGGGGACGGAAGGTACGAGCAGTACTTC; cdr3_aa: CASSVGDGRYEQYF
j_call: TRBJ2-7; clone_size: NA; v_call: TRBV11-2; d_call: NA; cdr3_nt: TGTGCCAGCAGCGCCACAGGCTACGAGCAGTACTTC; cdr3_aa: CASSATGYEQYF
j_call: TRBJ2-2; clone_size: few; v_call: TRBV29-1; d_call: NA; cdr3_nt: TGCAGCGTTGCTCGGAACACCGGGGAGCTGTTTTTT; cdr3_aa: CSVARNTGELFF
j_call: TRBJ1-1; clone_size: NA; v_call: TRBV29-1; d_call: NA; cdr3_nt: TGCAGCACCGAGGGGACCAGGTCCACTGAAGCTTTCTTT; cdr3_aa: CSTEGTRSTEAFF
j_call: TRBJ2-1; clone_size: once; v_call: TRBV19; d_call: NA; cdr3_nt: TGTGCCAGTAGTCGGGACTCCTACAATGAGCAGTTCTTC; cdr3_aa: CASSRDSYNEQFF
j_call: TRBJ1-5; clone_size: NA; v_call: TRBV4-1; d_call: NA; cdr3_nt: TGCGCCAGCAGCCAAGATGACGGTCCCATAAATCAGCCCCAGCATTTT; cdr3_aa: CASSQDDGPINQPQHF
j_call: TRBJ2-7; clone_size: NA; v_call: TRBV3-1; d_call: NA; cdr3_nt: TGTGCCAGCAGCGACCTCTACGAGCAGTACTTC; cdr3_aa: CASSDLYEQYF
j_call: TRBJ2-3; clone_size: NA; v_call: TRBV18; d_call: NA; cdr3_nt: TGTGCCAGCTCTAACCCATCCGGGACAGATACGCAGTATTTT; cdr3_aa: CASSNPSGTDTQYF
j_call: TRBJ2-7; clone_size: NA; v_call: TRBV27; d_call: TRBD2; cdr3_nt: TGTGCCAGCAGTTCTCTGGGCGGGAGTATTGAGTCCTACGAGCAGTACTTC; cdr3_aa: CASSSLGGSIESYEQYF
j_call: TRBJ1-5; clone_size: NA; v_call: TRBV19; d_call: NA; cdr3_nt: TGTGCCAGTACCCTAACTAGCAATCAGCCCCAGCATTTT; cdr3_aa: CASTLTSNQPQHF
j_call: TRBJ2-3; clone_size: NA; v_call: TRBV29-1; d_call: TRBD2; cdr3_nt: TGCAGCGTGTGCCCGAGCGGGAGGGCGGCAGATACGCAGTATTTT; cdr3_aa: CSVCPSGRAADTQYF